The following is a T cell receptor beta chain sequence with its context. What it binds is not known. This sample stems from a study of T cells after yellow fever vaccination. Study-level points and caveats: Abundant bulk-derived clonotypes could contaminate FACS-sorted repertoires. Clones that expanded after primary vaccination mostly reappeared after the booster (nearly 98% CD4, approximately 87% CD8).

The TCR cDNA carried a universal primer site and UMIs from 5'RACE template switching. Via MiXCR, TCRdb re-called the 5' RACE reads, giving one row per CDR3 protein. This repertoire shows 180,000 or so distinct CDR3 sequences, more than 9.5% found once; its top ten account for 36%. There are 13 residues in the CDR3. The V gene lost 1 base and the J gene lost 5 bases, with 5 bases spanning the gap. The germline gives CDR1 KGHDR, CDR2 SFDVKD. Sequences were derived from CD8+ T cells sorted from PBMCs, sampled 15 days after the yellow fever booster vaccination. The TCR originated in a man younger than 35 who received the YFV17D yellow fever vaccine. The chain couples TRBV24-1 to TRBJ2-1; D not certain. CDR3 region: CATSDFPDNEQFF. The DNA of the CDR3 is TGTGCCACCAGTGATTTCCCGGACAATGAGCAGTTCTTC.